Detailed here is one T cell receptor beta chain. This sample is drawn from a study of shared clonotypes between healthy human individuals. Free of recent acute infections or vaccinations, the donors were healthy HIV-negative adults. Several immunoSEQ 96-well plates shared each subset's DNA, each plate a replicate. Clones were sequenced by immunoSEQ multiplex PCR, and TCRdb holds only the in-frame ones, with some missing. The sample has under 2,500,000 clones, nearly 97% seen once; the top ten hold 0.1% to 0.15%. CDR3 length: 14 residues. Trimming stripped 2 bases from V and 2 bases from J, with 10 bases between. CDR1 is SGHTA, CDR2 FQGNSA, per germline.

The specimen was naive CD4+ T cells sorted from blood. Subset of the sample: CD45RA+ positively selected. This sequence originates from a man younger than 35 in good health. The genes are TRBV7-2 and TRBJ2-7, with D maybe TRBD1 (5 bases). In DNA, the CDR3 is TGTGCCAGCAGCTTATGGCAGGGCACCTACGAGCAGTACTTC. It codes for CASSLWQGTYEQYF.